The clone carrying this T cell receptor beta chain was counted a few times. Its specificity is not known. This sample is part of a study of beta chain features in type 1 diabetes. Points from the study as a whole: TCRB CDR3s from Type 1 diabetes patients were moderately but significantly shorter in all four CD4+ subsets.

Reverse transcription of all isolated RNA meant that expressed TCRB transcripts were sequenced. TCRdb's copy holds only in-frame clones and misses some; the assay was immunoSEQ multiplex PCR. Here the sample spans some 640,000 clones, about an eighth being singletons. The clonotype originates from a man younger than 35 with type 1 diabetes. Sequencing was carried out using naive CD4+ T cells from blood.

The CDR3, as DNA: TGTGCCAGCAGACTCACAGGGAGCTCCTATAATTCACCCCTCCACTTT. Its translation: CASRLTGSSYNSPLHF. V and J are TRBV5-6 and TRBJ1-6, with D possibly TRBD1 on 6 matching bases. The CDR3 extends over 16 amino acids. The V and J ends lost 5 bases and 0 bases respectively, with 12 bases between them. In germline, CDR1 is SGHDT, CDR2 YYEEEE.